The next 27 T cell receptor beta chains were all read from a single sample in a study of blood T cell repertoires in COVID-19. TCRdb's table, derived via immunoSEQ multiplex PCR, lists solely in-frame clones and lacks some. The table includes tens of thousands of clones, roughly 82% detected once. Sequenced: peripheral blood. These receptors all come from a woman over 75 with acute or convalescent COVID-19.

The chain combines TRBV18 with TRBJ1-1, with D unclear. There are 12 residues in the CDR3. Germline V gives CDR1 KGHSH, CDR2 LQKENI. V was shortened by 5 bases and J by 4 bases, with 8 bases between the two germline ends. The CDR3 DNA is TGTGCCAGCTCAGCGTACGGCACTGAAGCTTTCTTT. This sequence encodes CASSAYGTEAFF.

CDR3: CASSQDLRVYEQYF. As DNA, the CDR3 is TGTGCCAGCAGCCAAGATTTACGGGTCTACGAGCAGTACTTC. This chain links TRBV4-2 with TRBJ2-7; no firm D call. Germline V CDR1 and CDR2: LGHNA, YNFKEQ. The CDR3 consists of 14 residues. V was pared by 0 bases and J by 3 bases, with 9 bases between.

V is TRBV6-5 and J is TRBJ2-7; D is uncertain. This CDR3 region has 12 residues. Trimming left V 8 bases short and J 0 bases short, with 8 bases between. Germline V gene lookup returns CDR1 MNHEY and CDR2 SVGAGI. The CDR3 sequence: CASRRSSYEQYF. The CDR3 DNA sequence: TGTGCCAGCCGAAGGAGCTCCTACGAGCAGTACTTC.

V and J are TRBV9 and TRBJ2-7, with 12 bases lining up with TRBD1. Germline assignment: CDR1 SGDLS and CDR2 YYNGEE. V gave up 0 bases and J gave up 7 bases; unmatched junction bases: 8. This CDR3 has 16 amino acids. The CDR3 coding sequence is TGTGCCAGCAGCGTAGCTATGGGACAGGGGGCGGGGGAGCAGTACTTC. It specifies CASSVAMGQGAGEQYF.

J is TRBJ1-1 and V is TRBV7-9; 9 nucleotides align to TRBD1. CDR3 length: 13 residues. The V gene end was trimmed by 8 bases and the J gene end by 0 bases; junction bases not matched to a gene: 1. Germline CDR1 is SEHNR and CDR2 is FQNEAQ (reference sequence). As DNA, the CDR3 is TGTGCCAGCGGGGACAGGGTGAACACTGAAGCTTTCTTT. It is translated as CASGDRVNTEAFF.

J is TRBJ2-2 and V is TRBV10-3; 8 positions match TRBD2. Germline CDR1 is ENHRY and CDR2 is SYGVKD. The CDR3 consists of 14 residues. Losses at the gene ends were 8 bases for V and 6 bases for J; bases not matched to a gene: 8. The CDR3 DNA sequence: TGTGCCATCTCAGACGGGGGGGCTCCCGGGGAGCTGTTTTTT. It codes for CAISDGGAPGELFF.

The V gene is TRBV4-2, the J gene TRBJ1-4; 7 nucleotides match TRBD1. Germline V gene lookup returns CDR1 LGHNA and CDR2 YNFKEQ. With 1 base clipped from V and 8 bases from J, the junction kept 16 bases outside the gene matches. The CDR3 is 18 residues long. CDR3 residues: CASSQGETGITVREKLFF. CDR3 coding DNA: TGTGCCAGCAGCCAAGGGGAGACAGGGATAACAGTCAGAGAAAAACTGTTTTTT.

This clone was picked up one time. The CDR3 region has the DNA TGTGCCAGCAGTTTGTATCTAGAGCAGTACTTC. It encodes CASSLYLEQYF. The V call is TRBV12-3 or TRBV12-4, the J call TRBJ2-7; D unresolved. The CDR3 covers 11 residues. The ends were cut back, 3 bases at V and 7 bases at J, with 7 bases in the middle.

The rearrangement links TRBV6-2 or TRBV6-3 to TRBJ2-1; 11 bases are shared with TRBD1. CDR3 size: 16 residues. The V gene's germline CDR1 is MNHEY and CDR2 SVGEGT. Trimming at V came to 6 bases and at J to 8 bases, leaving 12 bases not matched to a gene. The DNA for the CDR3 is TGTGCCAGCAGCTTATCCGGGACAGGGGGTTTCGATGAGCAGTTCTTC. Translation gives CASSLSGTGGFDEQFF.

This clone appeared once. The chain is built from TRBV25-1 and TRBJ2-5; 10 bases line up with TRBD2. The CDR3 has 17 amino acids. V was pared by 5 bases and J by 4 bases, with 13 bases of the junction left unmatched. Per the germline V gene, CDR1 is MGHDK and CDR2 is SYGVNS. The CDR3 is CASSTLRPGLARETQYF. As DNA, the CDR3 is TGTGCCAGCAGTACCCTCCGTCCGGGACTAGCGAGAGAGACCCAGTACTTC.

As regards this clone: One end of the junction varies from germline; a read error may be responsible. This rearrangement joins TRBV5-4 to TRBJ2-3, with D perhaps TRBD1 or TRBD2 (7 bases each). The length of the CDR3 is 12 residues. Germline V gene sequence: CDR1 SGHNT, CDR2 YYREEE (reference sequence). The DNA of the CDR3 is TGTGCCAGCAGTTTGGGGGGGGACGACAGGGATTTT. It is translated as CASSLGGDDRDF.

This clone was recorded at least ten times. The genes are TRBV7-9 and TRBJ2-1, with D possibly TRBD2 on 6 matching bases. The CDR3 extends over 13 amino acids. CDR1 is SEHNR, CDR2 FQNEAQ, per germline (reference sequence). V lost 3 bases to trimming and J lost 8 bases, with 11 bases between them. CDR3 in amino acids: CASSLTGEDEQFF. As DNA, the CDR3 is TGTGCCAGCAGCTTGACGGGGGAGGATGAGCAGTTCTTC.

The chain combines TRBV6-5 with TRBJ2-7, with TRBD1 matching over 8 bases. The CDR3 is made up of 15 amino acids. The V segment lost 5 bases and the J segment 3 bases; nucleotides outside the gene matches: 9. Germline V gene data show CDR1 as MNHEY and CDR2 as SVGAGI. The CDR3 sequence: CASSTGRGQVYEQYF. CDR3 nucleotides: TGTGCCAGCAGTACCGGGCGGGGACAGGTCTACGAGCAGTACTTC.

This chain joins TRBV10-3 and TRBJ2-1; maybe TRBD1 (6 bases). The V end was cut by 8 bases, the J end by 6 bases, with 17 bases between. From germline, CDR1 is ENHRY and CDR2 SYGVKD. This CDR3 has 14 amino acids. The CDR3 nucleotides are TGTGCCATCCATCAGGGCGGACAGACCAATGAGCAGTTCTTC. Protein: CAIHQGGQTNEQFF.

The chain combines TRBV7-9 with TRBJ2-7, with TRBD1 identical over 8 bases. With 3 bases clipped from V and 1 base from J, the junction kept 5 bases outside the gene matches. CDR3 length: 15 amino acids. Looked up from germline, CDR1 is SEHNR and CDR2 is FQNEAQ (reference sequence). The CDR3 loop is CASSLGTGGSYEQYF. The CDR3 DNA follows: TGTGCCAGCAGCTTGGGAACAGGGGGATCCTACGAGCAGTACTTC.

The V gene is TRBV11-3, the J gene TRBJ2-3; D is perhaps TRBD2 (6 bases). The CDR3 covers 15 residues. Trimming cost V 0 bases and J 4 bases, with 11 bases left between them. Germline V gene lookup returns CDR1 SGHNT and CDR2 YENEEA. CDR3 loop: CASSLEGTAADTQYF. In nucleotides, the CDR3 is TGTGCCAGCAGCTTAGAAGGGACTGCAGCAGATACGCAGTATTTT.

The chain employs TRBV11-1 and TRBJ1-5; D remains unclear. CDR1 and CDR2 (germline): SGHAT, FQDESV (reference sequence). The CDR3 has 11 amino acids. Deletions cut 5 bases from V and 5 bases from J, with 4 bases between. This CDR3 is CASSLHQPQHF. CDR3 in DNA: TGTGCCAGCAGCCTCCATCAGCCCCAGCATTTT.

The chain is built from TRBV18 and TRBJ1-1; D unclear. Trimming shortened V by 0 bases and J by 5 bases, and 13 bases separated the two germline ends. Germline assignment: CDR1 KGHSH and CDR2 LQKENI. This CDR3 has 15 amino acids. The CDR3 nucleotides are TGTGCCAGCTCACCACCCGGGAGGGTAGGGACTGAAGCTTTCTTT. It translates to CASSPPGRVGTEAFF.

This rearrangement joins TRBV19 to TRBJ2-1; TRBD2 agrees at 8 bases. The CDR3 extends over 14 amino acids. Germline V gene data show CDR1 as LNHDA and CDR2 as SQIVND (reference sequence). Trimming cost V 5 bases and J 9 bases; bases outside gene matches: 9. The chain's CDR3 is CASSPGTRFSEQFF. In DNA form, the CDR3 reads TGTGCCAGTAGTCCCGGGACTAGATTCTCTGAGCAGTTCTTC.

The J gene is TRBJ2-4, the V gene TRBV5-1; 7 nucleotides align to TRBD1. V was pared by 3 bases and J by 8 bases, with 8 bases of the junction left unmatched. CDR3 length: 14 residues. Germline V gene data show CDR1 as SGHRS and CDR2 as YFSETQ. CDR3 loop: CASSSRQGIDIQYF. CDR3 DNA sequence: TGCGCCAGCAGCTCCCGACAGGGTATTGACATTCAGTACTTC.

The V gene is TRBV27, the J gene TRBJ2-1, with 11 bases lining up with TRBD2. The V gene's germline CDR1 is MNHEY and CDR2 SMNVEV (reference sequence). V gave up 5 bases and J gave up 10 bases; unmatched junction bases: 10. This CDR3 region has 15 residues. The CDR3 here is CASSALLAGGQEQFF. Here the CDR3 DNA reads TGTGCCAGCAGTGCCCTGCTAGCGGGAGGACAGGAGCAGTTCTTC.

The CDR3 DNA reads TGTGCCAGCAGCCTGGGCGCTAATTCACCCCTCCACTTT. This gives the protein CASSLGANSPLHF. This chain joins TRBV3-1 (or the pseudogene TRBV3-2) and TRBJ1-6, with no clear D. The germline V gene encodes CDR1 LGHDT and CDR2 YNNKEL (reference sequence). Trimming shortened V by 4 bases and J by 6 bases, and 7 bases separated the two germline ends. The CDR3 loop spans 13 amino acids.

This chain links TRBV5-1 with TRBJ2-1; 9 bases are shared with TRBD2. Germline values: CDR1 SGHRS, CDR2 YFSETQ. J gave up 8 bases and V 4 bases, and 19 bases lay outside the gene matches. The CDR3 is 18 amino acids. CDR3: CASSLGLAGALRGDEQFF. The CDR3 DNA reads TGCGCCAGCAGCCTCGGGTTAGCGGGAGCCTTGAGGGGCGATGAGCAGTTCTTC.

The J gene is TRBJ1-5, the V gene TRBV28; D call uncertain. Germline V lookup: CDR1 MDHEN, CDR2 SYDVKM. CDR3 size: 12 residues. The germline V and J ends were trimmed by 1 base and 5 bases, with 3 bases remaining between them. The CDR3, as DNA: TGTGCCAGCAGTTTATTATATCAGCCCCAGCATTTT. Amino acid sequence: CASSLLYQPQHF.

This clone was recorded only once. V is TRBV10-1 and J is TRBJ2-1; 7 bases fit TRBD2. Germline CDR1 WNHNN, CDR2 SYGVQD (reference sequence). The CDR3 length is 14 residues. Trimming cost V 6 bases and J 3 bases; bases outside gene matches: 5. The CDR3 sequence is CASSSGTIYNEQFF. CDR3 bases: TGCGCCAGCAGCTCCGGGACTATCTACAATGAGCAGTTCTTC.

The rearrangement links TRBV24-1 to TRBJ2-3; 8 positions match TRBD2. The ends lost 4 bases at V and 1 base at J; junction bases unmatched: 24. The CDR3 covers 22 residues. Germline V lookup: CDR1 KGHDR, CDR2 SFDVKD. The CDR3 spells CATSDPDRRTGAGEGGTDTQYF. The CDR3 bases are TGTGCCACCAGTGACCCTGATAGGAGGACCGGAGCGGGAGAGGGGGGCACAGATACGCAGTATTTT.

This clone was seen a handful of times. V is TRBV6-5 and J is TRBJ1-1; 7 positions match TRBD1. This CDR3 spans 14 amino acids. With 2 bases clipped from V and 1 base from J, the junction kept 1 base outside the gene matches. The germline CDR1 and CDR2 sequences are MNHEY and SVGAGI. The CDR3 here is CASSYGTANTEAFF. The CDR3 DNA reads TGTGCCAGCAGTTACGGGACAGCGAACACTGAAGCTTTCTTT.